A selection of T cell receptor beta chains follows, all from one sample in a study of blood T cells in healthy people across ages. One entry per CDR3 protein results from TCRdb running MiXCR on the 5' RACE reads. In the table there are about 640,000 distinct CDR3 sequences, approximately 40% of which are singletons. Specimen: blood. Receptor source: a man at least 80 years old in good health. Each CDR3 is given with its conserved first and last residue. D genes are given only for firm matches. Only some rows state a clone size, as once, few, many or a class for expanded clones.

j_call,clone_size,v_call,d_call,cdr3_aa,cdr3_nt
TRBJ2-4,.,TRBV3-1,.,CASSQDNGESKNIQYF,TGTGCCAGCAGCCAAGACAATGGAGAATCCAAAAACATTCAGTACTTC
TRBJ2-7,many,TRBV29-1,.,CSVETATSYEQYF,TGCAGCGTAGAGACAGCTACCTCCTACGAGCAGTACTTC
TRBJ2-2,.,TRBV5-1,.,CASSLAVTGELSF,TGCGCCAGCAGCTTGGCCGTCACCGGGGAGCTGTCTTTT
TRBJ2-3,.,TRBV30,TRBD2,CAWTLTSVKTDTQYF,TGTGCCTGGACTCTTACTAGCGTTAAAACAGATACGCAGTATTTT
TRBJ1-1,few,TRBV5-1,.,CASTPTGGLIRTEAFF,TGCGCCAGCACCCCGACGGGGGGATTGATAAGGACTGAAGCTTTCTTT
TRBJ2-1,.,TRBV14,.,CASSLRGTSGEQFF,TGTGCCAGCAGCCTTAGGGGGACGTCCGGTGAGCAGTTCTTC
TRBJ2-3,.,TRBV10-1,.,CASSEYAAIISTDTQYF,TGCGCCAGCAGTGAGTATGCAGCGATTATAAGCACAGATACGCAGTATTTT
TRBJ2-7,few,TRBV5-1,.,CASSLSVMGSLTYEQYF,TGCGCCAGCAGCTTGTCGGTTATGGGCAGTCTTACCTACGAGCAGTACTTC
TRBJ1-1,.,TRBV7-2,.,CASSFSLNTEAFF,TGTGCCAGCAGCTTTTCGCTGAACACTGAAGCTTTCTTT
TRBJ2-3,.,TRBV6-5,.,CASTTGTDTQYF,TGTGCCAGCACTACAGGGACAGATACGCAGTATTTT
TRBJ2-5,.,TRBV12-3/TRBV12-4,TRBD2,CASSFVGGETQYF,TGTGCCAGCAGTTTTGTGGGGGGGGAGACCCAGTACTTC
TRBJ2-1,once,TRBV7-2,.,CASSRQGGQTQFF,TGTGCCAGCAGCCGCCAGGGGGGTCAGACCCAGTTCTTC
TRBJ2-7,.,TRBV7-2,.,CASTGGRATNEQYF,TGTGCCAGCACTGGGGGGCGCGCCACGAACGAGCAGTACTTC
TRBJ2-7,many,TRBV13,.,CASSLGQYNEQYF,TGTGCCAGCAGCTTAGGACAGTACAATGAGCAGTACTTC
TRBJ2-7,.,TRBV20-1,TRBD2,CSAYSTSGRPEQYF,TGCAGTGCTTACTCGACTAGCGGGAGACCCGAGCAGTACTTC
TRBJ2-5,few,TRBV12-3/TRBV12-4,.,CASSLGQPQETQYF,TGTGCCAGCAGTTTAGGACAACCCCAAGAGACCCAGTACTTC
TRBJ2-5,many,TRBV7-2,.,CASSLAGRQETQYF,TGTGCCAGCAGCTTAGCCGGCAGGCAAGAGACCCAGTACTTC